These 22 T cell receptor beta chains were sequenced from one sample in a study of regulatory T cells in long-lasting Graves disease. Researchers made TCR beta libraries by using iRepertoire HTBI primers and running Arm-PCR on CDR3 regions. TCRdb redid the calling of the multiplex PCR reads with MiXCR, one entry per CDR3 protein. The sample lists about 420,000 distinct CDR3 sequences; less than 20% were seen once. As to time point: newly diagnosed GD, antithyroid drugs for less than 3 months. PBMCs provided the RNA from which the TCR library was made. The sample was also reused in another study, on T cells in Graves' hyperthyroidism and ophthalmopathy.

The sequenced sample was peripheral blood mononuclear cells (PBMCs), obtained at new diagnosis, from a patient treated with antithyroid drugs. These receptors were obtained from a woman aged 18-29 years with Graves disease.

In this sample, this clonotype turned up many times. V usage is TRBV12-3 or TRBV12-4 and J usage is TRBJ2-1; D not certain. This CDR3 has 14 amino acids. V lost 3 bases to trimming and J lost 5 bases, with 11 bases between them. Here the CDR3 DNA reads TGTGCCAGCAGTTTTCGGTACTTTGACAATGAGCAGTTCTTC. This encodes CASSFRYFDNEQFF.

The chain has TRBV29-1 and TRBJ2-7; D is unclear. The CDR3 runs 12 residues. The V end lost 4 bases, the J end lost 3 bases, and 10 bases lay between the germline ends. Per germline, CDR1 SQVTM and CDR2 ANQGSEA. CDR3 DNA: TGCAGCGTTGGTGCTACGCTCTACGAGCAGTACTTC. Encoded protein: CSVGATLYEQYF.

This clonotype was detected ten times or more. This may come from a read error, since a much larger clone is one base off. The chain joins TRBV6-2 or TRBV6-3 to TRBJ2-7; TRBD1 aligns across 7 bases. CDR3 length: 12 amino acids. With V trimmed by 6 bases and J by 4 bases, 3 bases remained unmatched. CDR1 is MNHEY, CDR2 SVGEGT, per germline. The CDR3 sequence is CASSPDRYEQYF. The CDR3 DNA follows: TGTGCCAGCAGCCCGGACAGGTACGAGCAGTACTTC.

This clonotype was found many times. V and J are TRBV6-5 and TRBJ2-1, with D perhaps TRBD1 or TRBD2 (5 bases each). The CDR3 is made up of 14 amino acids. V lost 0 bases and J 5 bases, leaving 8 bases between the germline ends. The germline CDR1 and CDR2 sequences are MNHEY and SVGAGI. The CDR3 region has the DNA TGTGCCAGCAGTTACTCTGGGGGAAACAATGAGCAGTTCTTC. Translating it yields CASSYSGGNNEQFF.

The chain links TRBV29-1 to TRBJ2-2; perhaps TRBD2 as D (5 bases). The V gene's germline CDR1 is SQVTM and CDR2 ANQGSEA. Trimming pared 3 bases from V and 3 bases from J, leaving 8 bases between. The CDR3 loop spans 13 amino acids. CDR3 region: CSVDGEHTGELFF. As DNA, the CDR3 is TGCAGCGTTGACGGGGAGCACACCGGGGAGCTGTTTTTT.

The chain couples TRBV7-6 to TRBJ2-3, with 9 bases identical to TRBD2. Germline CDR1 SGHVS, CDR2 FNYEAQ. The CDR3 is 15 residues long. V shed 1 base and J 6 bases; nucleotides not matched to a gene: 5. The CDR3 here is CASSLGVAGADTQYF. Here the CDR3 DNA reads TGTGCCAGCAGCTTAGGGGTAGCGGGAGCCGATACGCAGTATTTT.

This clonotype was counted at least ten times. The chain links TRBV3-1 to TRBJ1-5, with D tentatively TRBD1 (6 bases). The CDR3 covers 14 residues. Trimming removed 4 bases at V and 6 bases at J, with 13 bases between. Germline assignment: CDR1 LGHDT and CDR2 YNNKEL (reference sequence). CDR3 residues: CASSPRGAGQPQHF. In DNA, the CDR3 is TGTGCCAGCAGCCCCAGGGGCGCCGGTCAGCCCCAGCATTTT.

This clonotype was seen ten or more times. In nucleotides, the CDR3 is TGTGCCAGCGGGGAGGCGTGGGACGAGCAGTACTTC. It encodes CASGEAWDEQYF. The J gene is TRBJ2-7, the V gene TRBV13, with a weak D call TRBD2 (6 bases). The germline CDR1 and CDR2 sequences are PRHDT and FYEKMQ (reference sequence). The V end was cut by 8 bases, the J end by 5 bases, with 13 bases between. This CDR3 contains 12 residues. The full variable domain, rest sourced from reference TRBV13 and TRBJ2-7, is AAGVIQSPRHLIKEKRETATLKCYPIPRHDTVYWYQQGPGQDPQFLISFYEKMQSDKGSIPDRFSAQQFSDYHSELNMSSLELGDSALYFCASGEAWDEQYFGPGTRLTVT.

This sequence joins TRBV28 and TRBJ1-4; weak D call: TRBD1 (6 bases). The ends were cut back, 2 bases at V and 7 bases at J, with 23 bases in the middle. The CDR3 has 18 residues. Germline-derived CDR1 and CDR2 are MDHEN and SYDVKM. CDR3 protein: CASSLGGTFGGRVEKLFF. CDR3 sequence (DNA): TGTGCCAGCAGTTTAGGGGGCACTTTTGGGGGGCGGGTTGAAAAACTGTTTTTT.

The rearrangement joins TRBV12-3 or TRBV12-4 to TRBJ2-2, with 10 bases aligning to TRBD1. V lost 8 bases, J lost 7 bases, and 13 bases stayed unmatched. This CDR3 has 16 amino acids. As DNA, the CDR3 is TGTGCCAGCCACAGACAGGGGGCTAGCGGACACGGGGAGCTGTTTTTT. Its translation is CASHRQGASGHGELFF.

V usage is TRBV19 and J usage is TRBJ2-7; D perhaps matches TRBD2 (5 bases). The CDR3 covers 15 residues. CDR1 is LNHDA, CDR2 SQIVND, per germline (reference sequence). V was shortened by 2 bases and J by 3 bases, with 14 bases between the two germline ends. The CDR3 DNA is TGTGCCAGTAGTATATCCCTACTAGGTTTCTACGAGCAGTACTTC. It specifies CASSISLLGFYEQYF.

This clonotype was counted ten times or more. The chain links TRBV12-3 or TRBV12-4 to TRBJ2-1; a weak D match, TRBD2 (6 bases). Trimming cost V 3 bases and J 0 bases, with 12 bases left between them. The length of the CDR3 is 16 residues. CDR3 protein: CASSFASGRSYNEQFF. The CDR3 bases are TGTGCCAGCAGTTTTGCGAGCGGGCGCTCCTACAATGAGCAGTTCTTC.

This clonotype was counted many times. The chain uses TRBV29-1 and TRBJ2-1; D gene unclear. CDR1 SQVTM and CDR2 ANQGSEA come from the germline V gene. The V end lost 7 bases, the J end lost 7 bases, and 14 bases lay between the germline ends. The CDR3 runs 12 residues. The CDR3 sequence: CSAPSQKNEQFF. CDR3 bases: TGCAGCGCGCCTTCCCAGAAAAATGAGCAGTTCTTC.

This clonotype showed up many times. This chain connects TRBV4-1 to TRBJ1-1; 11 bases line up with TRBD1. CDR3 length: 15 residues. Trimming at V came to 2 bases and at J to 4 bases, leaving 3 bases not matched to a gene. Looked up from germline, CDR1 is MGHRA and CDR2 is YSYEKL. The CDR3 bases are TGCGCCAGCAGCCAACCAGGGACAGGGGGCACTGAAGCTTTCTTT. It yields the protein CASSQPGTGGTEAFF.

This clonotype was seen a few times. The chain uses TRBV12-3 or TRBV12-4 and TRBJ2-4; D call uncertain. Trimming took 3 bases from V and 10 from J, leaving 10 bases between them. The CDR3 is 12 amino acids. The CDR3 DNA sequence: TGTGCCAGCAGTTTCCCCGAAGGTATTCAGTACTTC. It translates to CASSFPEGIQYF.

This clonotype was detected ten times or more. This rearrangement joins TRBV28 to TRBJ2-1; 7 nucleotides agree with TRBD2. The V and J ends lost 2 bases and 4 bases, in that order; junction bases with no gene match: 11. The germline V gene encodes CDR1 MDHEN and CDR2 SYDVKM. The CDR3 spans 17 residues. The CDR3 nucleotides are TGTGCCAGCAGTTTAGGGGTTGGGCTAGCGGAATACAATGAGCAGTTCTTC. Protein: CASSLGVGLAEYNEQFF.

This sequence joins TRBV12-3 or TRBV12-4 and TRBJ1-1, with D perhaps matching TRBD1 (6 bases). Trimming removed 2 bases from V and 0 bases from J, with 10 bases in between. This CDR3 has 15 residues. This CDR3 reads CASSLRGLMNTEAFF. For the CDR3, the DNA is TGTGCCAGCAGTTTAAGGGGGTTAATGAACACTGAAGCTTTCTTT.

The CDR3, as DNA: TGCGCCAGCAGCGGACAGGGCCCGAGTGTTCGGAATGAGCAGTTCTTC. This translates into CASSGQGPSVRNEQFF. The chain couples TRBV5-1 to TRBJ2-1; 8 nucleotides align to TRBD1. This CDR3 has 16 amino acids. Germline V gene sequence: CDR1 SGHRS, CDR2 YFSETQ. Trimming removed 4 bases from V and 7 bases from J; junction bases left unmatched: 13.

This clonotype was observed at least ten times. The chain uses TRBV2 and TRBJ2-3, with a possible D match to TRBD1 (6 bases). There are 15 residues in the CDR3. V lost 6 bases and J lost 0, with 13 bases in between. From germline, CDR1 is SNHLY and CDR2 FYNNEI. This CDR3 is CASRNRVSSTDTQYF. The CDR3 coding sequence is TGTGCCAGCAGAAACAGGGTCTCTAGCACAGATACGCAGTATTTT.

In this sample, this clonotype turned up a few times. The CDR3 loop reads CASSYSVGSEAFF. CDR3 bases: TGTGCCAGCAGTTACTCGGTAGGGTCTGAAGCTTTCTTT. This chain connects TRBV6-6 to TRBJ1-1, with no clear D. CDR1 and CDR2 from the germline V gene are MNHNY and SVGAGI (reference sequence). The CDR3 is made up of 13 amino acids. Trimming left V 0 bases short and J 6 bases short, with 8 bases between.

This clonotype was detected many times. This rearrangement joins TRBV28 to TRBJ2-3, with a weak D call TRBD2 (6 bases). From germline, CDR1 is MDHEN and CDR2 SYDVKM. Trimming left V 5 bases short and J 4 bases short, with 13 bases between. CDR3 length: 14 residues. The CDR3 coding sequence is TGTGCCAGCAGTCTTACCTCTAGCGCAGATACGCAGTATTTT. Its translation is CASSLTSSADTQYF.

This CDR3 is CASSRSDRVYSGNTIYF. The CDR3, as DNA: TGTGCCAGCAGCCGATCCGACAGGGTCTACTCTGGAAACACCATATATTTT. The chain carries TRBV7-9 and TRBJ1-3; TRBD1 aligns across 7 bases. From germline, CDR1 is SEHNR and CDR2 FQNEAQ (reference sequence). With V trimmed by 5 bases and J by 0 bases, 10 bases remained unmatched. The CDR3 sequence is 17 residues long.